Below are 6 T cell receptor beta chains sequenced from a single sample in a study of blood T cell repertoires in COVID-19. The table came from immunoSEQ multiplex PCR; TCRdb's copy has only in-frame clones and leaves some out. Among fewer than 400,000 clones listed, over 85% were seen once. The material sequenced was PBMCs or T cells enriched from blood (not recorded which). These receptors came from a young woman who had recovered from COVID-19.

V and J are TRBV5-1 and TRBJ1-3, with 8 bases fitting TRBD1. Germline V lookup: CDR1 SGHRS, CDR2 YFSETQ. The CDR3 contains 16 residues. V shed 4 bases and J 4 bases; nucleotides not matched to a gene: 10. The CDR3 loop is CASSELGQGSGNTIYF. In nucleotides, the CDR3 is TGCGCCAGCAGCGAACTCGGACAGGGTTCAGGAAACACCATATATTTT.

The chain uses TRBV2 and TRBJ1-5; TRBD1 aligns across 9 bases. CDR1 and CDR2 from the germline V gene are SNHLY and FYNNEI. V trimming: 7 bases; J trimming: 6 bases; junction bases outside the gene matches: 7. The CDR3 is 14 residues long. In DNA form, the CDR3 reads TGTGCCAGCACGGGACAGGGATTGGTTCAGCCCCAGCATTTT. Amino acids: CASTGQGLVQPQHF. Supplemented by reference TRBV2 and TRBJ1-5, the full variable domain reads EPEVTQTPSHQVTQMGQEVILRCVPISNHLYFYWYRQILGQKVEFLVSFYNNEISEKSEIFDDQFSVERPDGSNFTLKIRSTKLEDSAMYFCASTGQGLVQPQHFGDGTRLSIL.

This CDR3 reads CAWSLPGQGTYEQYF. CDR3 in DNA: TGTGCCTGGAGTCTACCTGGACAGGGAACCTACGAGCAGTACTTC. The chain links TRBV30 to TRBJ2-7; 8 nucleotides agree with TRBD1. This CDR3 spans 15 amino acids. CDR1 and CDR2 from the germline V gene are GTSNPN and SVGIG (reference sequence). J gave up 2 bases and V 2 bases, and 8 bases lay outside the gene matches.

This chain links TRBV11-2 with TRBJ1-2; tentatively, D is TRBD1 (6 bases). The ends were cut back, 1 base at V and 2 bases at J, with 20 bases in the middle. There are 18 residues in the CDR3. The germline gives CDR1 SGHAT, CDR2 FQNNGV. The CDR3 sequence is CASSLGPPAGAGNYGYTF. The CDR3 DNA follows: TGTGCCAGCAGCTTAGGGCCTCCAGCAGGGGCAGGGAACTATGGCTACACCTTC.

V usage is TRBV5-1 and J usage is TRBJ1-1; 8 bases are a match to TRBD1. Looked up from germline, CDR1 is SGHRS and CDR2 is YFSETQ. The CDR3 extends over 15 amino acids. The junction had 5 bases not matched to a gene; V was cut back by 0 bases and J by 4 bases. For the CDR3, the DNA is TGCGCCAGCAGCTTGGTTCAGGGGGCAGGCACTGAAGCTTTCTTT. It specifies CASSLVQGAGTEAFF.

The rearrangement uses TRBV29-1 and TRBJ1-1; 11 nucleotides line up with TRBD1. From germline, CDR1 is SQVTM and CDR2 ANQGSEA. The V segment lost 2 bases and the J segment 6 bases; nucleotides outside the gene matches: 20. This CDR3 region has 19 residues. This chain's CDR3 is CSVEWLLGTGGSVGAEAFF. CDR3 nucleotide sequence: TGCAGCGTTGAATGGCTCCTTGGGACAGGGGGTTCCGTGGGGGCTGAAGCTTTCTTT.